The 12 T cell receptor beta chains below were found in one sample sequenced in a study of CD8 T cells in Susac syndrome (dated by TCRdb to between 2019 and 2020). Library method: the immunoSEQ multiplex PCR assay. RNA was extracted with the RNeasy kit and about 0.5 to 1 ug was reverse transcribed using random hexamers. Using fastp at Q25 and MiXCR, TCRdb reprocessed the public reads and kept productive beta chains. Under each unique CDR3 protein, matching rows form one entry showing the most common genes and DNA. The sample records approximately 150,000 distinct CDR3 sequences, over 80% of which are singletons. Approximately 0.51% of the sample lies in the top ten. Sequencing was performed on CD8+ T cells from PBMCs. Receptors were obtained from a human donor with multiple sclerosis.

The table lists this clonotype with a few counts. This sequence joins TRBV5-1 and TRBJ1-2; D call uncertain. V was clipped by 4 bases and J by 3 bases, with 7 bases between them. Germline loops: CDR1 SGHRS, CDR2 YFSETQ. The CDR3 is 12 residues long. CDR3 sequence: CASSPEDYGYTF. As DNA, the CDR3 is TGCGCCAGCAGCCCCGAGGACTATGGCTACACCTTC.

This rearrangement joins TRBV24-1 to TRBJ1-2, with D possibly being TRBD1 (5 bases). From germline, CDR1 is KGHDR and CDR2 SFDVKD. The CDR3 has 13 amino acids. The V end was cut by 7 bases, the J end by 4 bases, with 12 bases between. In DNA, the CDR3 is TGTGCCACCAGCGATACAGGTTCCTATGGCTACACCTTC. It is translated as CATSDTGSYGYTF.

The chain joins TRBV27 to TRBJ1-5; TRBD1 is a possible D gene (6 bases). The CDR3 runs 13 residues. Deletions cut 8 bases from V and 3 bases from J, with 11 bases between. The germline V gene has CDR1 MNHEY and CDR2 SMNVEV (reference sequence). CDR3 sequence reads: CASATGFNQPQHF. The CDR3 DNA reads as TGTGCCAGCGCAACAGGGTTCAATCAGCCCCAGCATTTT.

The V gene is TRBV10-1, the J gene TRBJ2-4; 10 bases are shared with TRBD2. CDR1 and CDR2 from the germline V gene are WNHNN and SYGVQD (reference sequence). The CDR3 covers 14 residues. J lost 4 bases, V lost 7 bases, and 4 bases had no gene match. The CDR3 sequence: CASKAGGKKNIQYF. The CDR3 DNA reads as TGCGCCAGCAAAGCGGGAGGGAAGAAAAACATTCAGTACTTC.

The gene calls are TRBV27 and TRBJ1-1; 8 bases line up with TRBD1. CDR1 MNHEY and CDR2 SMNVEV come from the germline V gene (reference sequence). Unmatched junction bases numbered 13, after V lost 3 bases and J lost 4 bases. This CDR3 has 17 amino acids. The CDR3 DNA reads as TGTGCCAGCAGTTTGGGGGGACAGGTCCGTCCGGGCACTGAAGCTTTCTTT. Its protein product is CASSLGGQVRPGTEAFF.

The CDR3 region is CASSLAIGPNQPQHF. DNA of the CDR3: TGTGCCAGCAGCTTAGCGATAGGGCCGAATCAGCCCCAGCATTTT. The chain combines TRBV7-9 with TRBJ1-5; no clear D. Germline CDR1 SEHNR, CDR2 FQNEAQ (reference sequence). The CDR3 is made up of 15 amino acids. Trimming took off 0 bases at V and 4 bases at J, with 10 bases between the two ends.

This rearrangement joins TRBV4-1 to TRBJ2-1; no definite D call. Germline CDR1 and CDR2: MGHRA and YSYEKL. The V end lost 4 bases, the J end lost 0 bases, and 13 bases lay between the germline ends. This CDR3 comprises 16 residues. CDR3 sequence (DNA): TGCGCCAGCAGCCGGCAAGCGAGAAGCTCCTACAATGAGCAGTTCTTC. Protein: CASSRQARSSYNEQFF.

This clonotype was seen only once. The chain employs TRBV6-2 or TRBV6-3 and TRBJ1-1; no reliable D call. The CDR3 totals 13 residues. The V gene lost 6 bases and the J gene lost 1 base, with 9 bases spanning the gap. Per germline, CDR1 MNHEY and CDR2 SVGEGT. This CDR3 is CASREEPNTEAFF. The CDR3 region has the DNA TGTGCCAGCAGAGAGGAACCGAACACTGAAGCTTTCTTT.

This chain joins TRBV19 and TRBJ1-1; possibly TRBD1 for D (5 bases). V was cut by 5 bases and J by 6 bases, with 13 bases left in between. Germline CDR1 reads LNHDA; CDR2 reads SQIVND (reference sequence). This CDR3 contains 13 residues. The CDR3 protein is CASSSRVGPEAFF. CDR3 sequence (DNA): TGTGCCAGTAGTTCCCGAGTGGGGCCTGAAGCTTTCTTT.

The CDR3 DNA reads TGTGCCAGCAGCCAAGAGATGACCGGGCAGGGGGATATTTATGGCTACACCTTC. This encodes CASSQEMTGQGDIYGYTF. The chain has TRBV3-1 and TRBJ1-2, with 7 nucleotides matching TRBD1. Germline CDR1 reads LGHDT; CDR2 reads YNNKEL (reference sequence). V lost 0 bases to trimming and J lost 5 bases; unmatched junction nucleotides: 15. The CDR3 length is 18 residues.

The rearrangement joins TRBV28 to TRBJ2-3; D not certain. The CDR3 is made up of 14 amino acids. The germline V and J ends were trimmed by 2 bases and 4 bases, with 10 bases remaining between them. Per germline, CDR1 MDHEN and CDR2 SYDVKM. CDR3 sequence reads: CASSLRLGADTQYF. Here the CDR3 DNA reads TGTGCCAGCAGTTTACGTCTAGGCGCAGATACGCAGTATTTT.

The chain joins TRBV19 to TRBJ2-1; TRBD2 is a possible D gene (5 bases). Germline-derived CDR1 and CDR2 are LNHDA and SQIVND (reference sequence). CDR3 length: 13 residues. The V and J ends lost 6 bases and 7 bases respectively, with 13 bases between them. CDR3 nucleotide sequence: TGTGCCAGTAGCGCCACAAGAGGGAATGAGCAGTTCTTC. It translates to CASSATRGNEQFF.